The 19 T cell receptor beta chains listed next were all sequenced from one sample in a study of blood T cell repertoires in COVID-19. The data were produced by immunoSEQ multiplex PCR, yet TCRdb's version contains in-frame clones alone and is incomplete. The table shows about 97,000 clones, with 70% to 90% occurring only once. Sequences were obtained from peripheral blood. The receptors shown here come from a man aged 50 to 60 with active COVID-19.

The chain links TRBV29-1 to TRBJ1-2; D is perhaps TRBD1 (6 bases). Germline CDR1 SQVTM, CDR2 ANQGSEA. CDR3 length: 13 residues. Trimming stripped 4 bases from V and 5 bases from J, with 14 bases between. CDR3 residues: CSVAPRGAYGYTF. The CDR3, as DNA: TGCAGCGTTGCCCCGCGGGGGGCGTATGGCTACACCTTC.

The count of this clone is one. The chain carries TRBV10-3 and TRBJ1-1; D gene uncertain. CDR1 and CDR2 (germline): ENHRY, SYGVKD. V lost 0 bases to trimming and J lost 0 bases, with 8 bases between them. The CDR3 extends over 15 amino acids. In DNA form, the CDR3 reads TGTGCCATCAGTGAGTCTCGCAGGCTGAACACTGAAGCTTTCTTT. This translates into CAISESRRLNTEAFF.

In this sample, this clone turned up once. This CDR3 reads CASSSRGAYGYTF. In nucleotides, the CDR3 is TGTGCCAGCAGCTCCAGGGGCGCCTATGGCTACACCTTC. The rearrangement uses TRBV7-2 and TRBJ1-2; a weak D match, TRBD1 (6 bases). The CDR3 consists of 13 residues. CDR1 is SGHTA, CDR2 FQGNSA, per germline. V was trimmed by 4 bases and J by 4 bases, leaving 10 bases between them.

V and J are TRBV4-2 and TRBJ1-2; 7 bases align to TRBD1. This CDR3 contains 16 residues. Germline-derived CDR1 and CDR2 are LGHNA and YNFKEQ. The junction had 15 bases not matched to a gene; V was cut back by 4 bases and J by 7 bases. CDR3 nucleotide sequence: TGTGCCAGCAGCCGAATCGGAGAGGGGGCGAAGGGTGGCTACACCTTC. As protein: CASSRIGEGAKGGYTF.

The chain is built from TRBV11-2 and TRBJ2-7, with a possible D match to TRBD2 (6 bases). Germline V gives CDR1 SGHAT, CDR2 FQNNGV. The V end was cut by 5 bases, the J end by 10 bases, with 15 bases between. The CDR3 is 12 amino acids. The CDR3 region has the DNA TGTGCCAGCAGCCCCTCTTTGGGACTTCAGTACTTC. Translated: CASSPSLGLQYF.

This rearrangement joins TRBV5-4 to TRBJ1-2; TRBD1 matches 8 bases. The CDR3 is made up of 14 amino acids. The V and J ends lost 4 bases and 8 bases, in that order; junction bases with no gene match: 10. Germline-derived CDR1 and CDR2 are SGHNT and YYREEE (reference sequence). The CDR3 reads CASSRGQGDWGYTF. The CDR3 DNA is TGTGCCAGCAGCCGCGGACAGGGAGACTGGGGCTACACCTTC.

This chain connects TRBV2 to TRBJ1-5; TRBD1 agrees at 8 bases. Germline CDR1 and CDR2: SNHLY and FYNNEI. The V gene end was trimmed by 7 bases and the J gene end by 10 bases; junction bases not matched to a gene: 18. The CDR3 is 16 amino acids. CDR3 region: CASKGAPGQASVPQHF. CDR3 sequence (DNA): TGTGCCAGCAAGGGGGCCCCGGGACAGGCGTCTGTTCCCCAGCATTTT.

The V and J genes are TRBV28 and TRBJ2-7; weak D call: TRBD2 (5 bases). V dropped 10 bases and J dropped 7 bases, with 11 bases sitting between them. The CDR3 runs 10 residues. CDR1 MDHEN and CDR2 SYDVKM come from the germline V gene. The CDR3 DNA follows: TGTGCCACAGGACGGGGAGAGCAGTACTTC. Its protein product is CATGRGEQYF.

The chain uses TRBV28 and TRBJ1-2; D possibly corresponds to TRBD1 (5 bases). The CDR3 extends over 13 amino acids. Germline assignment: CDR1 MDHEN and CDR2 SYDVKM. Trimming stripped 2 bases from V and 4 bases from J, with 8 bases between. Here the CDR3 reads CASSLQGGYGYTF. DNA for the CDR3: TGTGCCAGCAGTTTACAGGGCGGCTATGGCTACACCTTC.

V is TRBV19 and J is TRBJ1-5, with 8 bases fitting TRBD1. Germline-derived CDR1 and CDR2 are LNHDA and SQIVND (reference sequence). The trim removed 5 bases at V and 4 bases at J, leaving 7 bases unmatched. The CDR3 is made up of 15 amino acids. The CDR3 bases are TGTGCCAGTAGTGCGAAACGGACAGGGAATCAGCCCCAGCATTTT. It encodes CASSAKRTGNQPQHF.

The V call is TRBV27, the J call TRBJ2-2; tentatively, D is TRBD1 (6 bases). This CDR3 has 14 residues. Trimming left V 4 bases short and J 3 bases short, with 9 bases between. Germline values: CDR1 MNHEY, CDR2 SMNVEV (reference sequence). The CDR3 spells CASSSGQYTGELFF. The CDR3 region has the DNA TGTGCCAGCAGTTCCGGACAGTACACCGGGGAGCTGTTTTTT.

Judged by abundance, this clone is medium-sized. The gene calls are TRBV12-5 and TRBJ1-6; 10 bases map to TRBD1. CDR1 LGHNT and CDR2 FRNRAP come from the germline V gene. V dropped 0 bases and J dropped 10; count of bases not matched to a gene: 15. The CDR3 is made up of 19 amino acids. CDR3 sequence reads: CASGLVATLGTGAESPLHF. The CDR3 DNA is TGTGCTAGTGGTTTGGTAGCTACTTTAGGGACAGGGGCCGAATCACCCCTCCACTTT. The full variable domain, its missing parts supplied by reference TRBV12-5 and TRBJ1-6, is DARVTQTPRHKVTEMGQEVTMRCQPILGHNTVFWYRQTMMQGLELLAYFRNRAPLDDSGMPKDRFSAEMPDATLATLKIQPSEPRDSAVYFCASGLVATLGTGAESPLHFGNGTRLTVT.

The rearrangement joins TRBV6-5 to TRBJ1-3; TRBD1 aligns across 7 bases. The germline V gene encodes CDR1 MNHEY and CDR2 SVGAGI. The junction had 2 bases not matched to a gene; V was cut back by 5 bases and J by 1 base. The CDR3 is 14 amino acids. This chain's CDR3 is CASSRQGSGNTIYF. CDR3 nucleotides: TGTGCCAGCAGTCGACAGGGATCTGGAAACACCATATATTTT.

The CDR3, as DNA: TGTGCCACCATCTACCCGGGACAGGGCAATCAGCCCCAGCATTTT. Translated, it gives CATIYPGQGNQPQHF. J is TRBJ1-5 and V is TRBV24-1; 8 nucleotides match TRBD1. From germline, CDR1 is KGHDR and CDR2 SFDVKD. The CDR3 runs 15 residues. V lost 8 bases to trimming and J lost 2 bases; unmatched junction nucleotides: 7.

A single count supports this clone. The rearrangement uses TRBV6-5 and TRBJ2-2; D may be TRBD1 (6 bases). The CDR3 has 14 amino acids. Germline V lookup: CDR1 MNHEY, CDR2 SVGAGI. Trimming left V 7 bases short and J 6 bases short, with 15 bases between. CDR3 loop: CASKGDPGPGELFF. In nucleotides, the CDR3 is TGTGCCAGCAAGGGGGACCCCGGGCCCGGGGAGCTGTTTTTT.

The rearrangement joins TRBV7-9 to TRBJ2-2; D gene unclear. V dropped 8 bases and J dropped 4 bases, with 8 bases sitting between them. Germline loops: CDR1 SEHNR, CDR2 FQNEAQ (reference sequence). The CDR3 runs to 12 residues. The CDR3: CASASGTGELFF. The CDR3 DNA reads TGTGCCAGCGCTTCGGGCACCGGGGAGCTGTTTTTT.

Only a few counts were recorded for this clone. V is TRBV19 and J is TRBJ1-2; D gene ambiguous. The CDR3 is 14 amino acids. The germline gives CDR1 LNHDA, CDR2 SQIVND (reference sequence). Trimming left V 4 bases short and J 4 bases short, with 13 bases between. This CDR3 is CASSKKGVPYGYTF. The CDR3, as DNA: TGTGCCAGTAGTAAAAAGGGAGTGCCCTATGGCTACACCTTC.

The chain is built from TRBV30 and TRBJ2-1; 11 nucleotides line up with TRBD2. V lost 2 bases and J lost 9; bases outside the gene matches: 6. Germline-derived CDR1 and CDR2 are GTSNPN and SVGIG (reference sequence). CDR3 length: 14 residues. CDR3 in DNA: TGTGCCTGGAGTTCGATAGCGGGGGGGCCTGAGCAGTTCTTC. Protein product: CAWSSIAGGPEQFF.

The rearrangement links TRBV28 to TRBJ1-1, with unresolved D. Germline CDR1 MDHEN, CDR2 SYDVKM. V was shortened by 7 bases and J by 0 bases, with 3 bases between the two germline ends. The length of the CDR3 is 11 residues. CDR3 sequence: CASTLNTEAFF. The CDR3 nucleotides read TGTGCCAGCACGTTGAACACTGAAGCTTTCTTT.